These 16 T cell receptor beta chains originate from one sample sequenced in a study of metastatic and nonmetastatic thyroid tumors. There were no patients who had received any treatment before thyroid surgery. MiXCR re-clonotyped the PCR reads for TCRdb. The repertoire has about 69,000 clones, 13% to 15% of them found once; the top ten carry over 6.5%. Sequenced input: blood. Receptors were obtained from a male donor with papillary thyroid cancer or a benign thyroid nodule (not recorded which). Some clones in this sample may be carry-over from other donors' samples.

The chain recombines TRBV20-1 with TRBJ2-3, with D uncertain. There are 15 residues in the CDR3. CDR1 and CDR2 from the germline V gene are DFQATT and SNEGSKA (reference sequence). Trimming left V 5 bases short and J 5 bases short, with 20 bases between. DNA of the CDR3: TGCAGTGCTTCCCTCAACCCCGGGCTGGGAGATACGCAGTATTTT. This encodes CSASLNPGLGDTQYF.

This clone was found many times. This sequence joins TRBV6-4 and TRBJ1-3, with D unresolved. This CDR3 contains 14 residues. Trimming took 7 bases from V and 0 from J, leaving 10 bases between them. Germline V gives CDR1 MRHNA, CDR2 SNTAGT. The CDR3 protein is CASKRDGSGNTIYF. The CDR3 DNA reads as TGTGCCAGCAAGCGAGACGGCTCTGGAAACACCATATATTTT.

The CDR3 region is CAISPGGKGEQYF. In nucleotides, the CDR3 is TGTGCCATCTCGCCAGGGGGCAAGGGCGAGCAGTACTTC. The chain employs TRBV6-1 and TRBJ2-7; 8 bases align to TRBD1. CDR3 length equals 13 residues. The V segment lost 10 bases and the J segment 6 bases; nucleotides outside the gene matches: 11. Germline V gives CDR1 MNHNS, CDR2 SASEGT.

This clone was counted many times. This chain links TRBV19 with TRBJ1-1; 8 positions match TRBD1. Per the germline V gene, CDR1 is LNHDA and CDR2 is SQIVND (reference sequence). The trim removed 7 bases at V and 0 bases at J, leaving 7 bases unmatched. The CDR3 runs to 15 residues. CDR3 protein: CASTETGAMNTEAFF. For the CDR3, the DNA is TGTGCCAGTACGGAGACAGGGGCCATGAACACTGAAGCTTTCTTT.

This clone showed up many times. V and J are TRBV24-1 and TRBJ1-1, with 9 bases lining up with TRBD1. Unmatched junction bases numbered 3, after V lost 10 bases and J lost 1 base. This CDR3 has 13 amino acids. Germline lookup yields CDR1 KGHDR and CDR2 SFDVKD. In DNA, the CDR3 is TGTGCCACGCGGGGACAGGGGAACACTGAAGCTTTCTTT. Translated: CATRGQGNTEAFF.

Many counts were recorded for this clone. The chain has TRBV4-3 and TRBJ2-2; 8 nucleotides line up with TRBD2. This CDR3 has 18 amino acids. V shed 3 bases, J shed 7 bases, and the junction held 16 bases outside the gene matches. CDR1 LGHNA and CDR2 YSLEER come from the germline V gene. The CDR3, as DNA: TGCGCCAGCAGCCAGGGGGCCGCCGAGCGGGAGTTTAGCGGGGAGCTGTTTTTT. As protein: CASSQGAAEREFSGELFF.

The chain couples TRBV5-1 to TRBJ2-7; no firm D call. Trimming cost V 4 bases and J 2 bases, with 7 bases left between them. The CDR3 contains 12 residues. Germline CDR1 reads SGHRS; CDR2 reads YFSETQ. CDR3 amino acids: CASSPAAYEQYF. The DNA of the CDR3 is TGCGCCAGCAGCCCGGCTGCCTACGAGCAGTACTTC.

This clone was recorded at least ten times. This chain joins TRBV30 and TRBJ1-4; unclear D gene. This CDR3 spans 12 amino acids. The V gene lost 8 bases and the J gene lost 0 bases, with 7 bases spanning the gap. Per germline, CDR1 GTSNPN and CDR2 SVGIG (reference sequence). The CDR3 DNA reads TGTGCCCGCGGGGCAACTAATGAAAAACTGTTTTTT. This translates into CARGATNEKLFF.

This clone was seen at least ten times. This sample includes further DNA sequences coding for the same CDR3. The chain has TRBV7-6 and TRBJ2-1, with 9 bases matching TRBD1. This CDR3 is built from 15 residues. CDR1 is SGHVS, CDR2 FNYEAQ, per germline. V lost 5 bases and J lost 6; bases outside the gene matches: 8. This CDR3 reads CASSTGGGNSNEQFF. CDR3 sequence (DNA): TGTGCCAGCAGCACAGGGGGCGGTAATAGCAATGAGCAGTTCTTC.

This clone was counted many times. The gene calls are TRBV4-3 and TRBJ2-6; D is perhaps TRBD2 (5 bases). Deletions cut 0 bases from V and 3 bases from J, with 12 bases between. Germline V gives CDR1 LGHNA, CDR2 YSLEER. This CDR3 spans 17 amino acids. The CDR3 sequence is CASSQDLLGGGANVLTF. The CDR3 coding sequence is TGCGCCAGCAGCCAAGATTTACTCGGAGGTGGGGCCAACGTCCTGACTTTC.

The sample holds many counts of this clone. The chain has TRBV19 and TRBJ1-2; D gene unclear. This CDR3 contains 12 residues. Germline V lookup: CDR1 LNHDA, CDR2 SQIVND (reference sequence). V lost 5 bases, J lost 8 bases, and 12 bases lay in between. This chain's CDR3 is CASSLQDTGYTF. The CDR3 DNA sequence: TGTGCCAGTAGTCTACAAGATACGGGCTACACCTTC.

Turning to this clone: It may be a read error: a sequence one base away is much more abundant. The chain has TRBV30 and TRBJ2-1; D is unclear. Per germline, CDR1 GTSNPN and CDR2 SVGIG (reference sequence). CDR3 length: 11 amino acids. This CDR3 is CAWGPENEEFF. The CDR3 DNA is TGTGCCTGGGGTCCCGAAAATGAGGAGTTCTTC. Drawing the rest from reference TRBV30 and TRBJ2-1, the complete variable domain is SQTIHQWPATLVQPVGSPLSLECTVEGTSNPNLYWYRQAAGRGLQLLFYSVGIGQISSEVPQNLSASRPQDRQFILSSKKLLLSDSGFYLCAWGPENEEFFGPGTRLTVL.

This clone appeared many times. The rearrangement uses TRBV2 and TRBJ2-2; D ambiguous. Germline CDR1 and CDR2: SNHLY and FYNNEI. This CDR3 is built from 12 residues. V was shortened by 6 bases and J by 3 bases, with 5 bases between the two germline ends. The CDR3 DNA sequence: TGTGCCAGCAGCGCTTACACCGGGGAGCTGTTTTTT. Protein sequence: CASSAYTGELFF. Using reference TRBV2 and TRBJ2-2 for the parts outside the CDR3, the full variable domain is EPEVTQTPSHQVTQMGQEVILRCVPISNHLYFYWYRQILGQKVEFLVSFYNNEISEKSEIFDDQFSVERPDGSNFTLKIRSTKLEDSAMYFCASSAYTGELFFGEGSRLTVL.

This clone was detected ten times or more. V usage is TRBV7-2 and J usage is TRBJ2-3, with TRBD2 identical over 9 bases. The CDR3 loop spans 15 amino acids. The V segment lost 2 bases and the J segment 8 bases; nucleotides outside the gene matches: 8. The V gene's germline CDR1 is SGHTA and CDR2 FQGNSA. The CDR3 DNA follows: TGTGCCAGCAGCTTATCTTCTAGCGGGAAGGGTACGCAGTATTTT. Translated: CASSLSSSGKGTQYF.

A remark on this clone: This may come from a read error, since a much larger clone is one base off. This sequence joins TRBV19 and TRBJ1-1; no reliable D call. In germline, CDR1 is LNHDA, CDR2 SQIVND (reference sequence). The CDR3 is 14 amino acids. V lost 7 bases and J 0 bases, leaving 12 bases between the germline ends. The CDR3 DNA follows: TGTGCCAGTACTACAGACATCATGAACACTGAAGCTTTCTTT. Its protein is CASTTDIMNTEAFF.

Note on this clone: This could be a read error, since a much larger clone is one nucleotide away. V is TRBV5-8 and J is TRBJ2-5; a possible D gene is TRBD1 (8 bases). This CDR3 has 15 residues. CDR1 and CDR2 from the germline V gene are SGHTS and YDEGEE. The CDR3 coding sequence is TGTGCCAGCAGCCTCTTAACAGGGGGGGAAGATACCCAGTACTTC. It encodes CASSLLTGGEDTQYF.